The clone carrying this TCR beta chain has at least ten counts. Its antigen is not identified. This entry belongs to a study of identical twins. General study points: Less excess twin sharing appeared in beta out-of-frame sequences.

TCRdb recomputed calls from the 5' RACE reads with MiXCR, one row per CDR3 protein. The sample has just under 650,000 distinct CDR3 sequences, under 8.5% seen once. This CDR3 is 16 amino acids long. V shed 4 bases, J shed 0 bases, and the junction held 9 bases outside the gene matches. CDR1 is SGHKS, CDR2 YYEKEE, per germline (reference sequence). The same specimen was also included in a second study, on yellow fever vaccine responses in identical twins.

This sequence originates from a woman younger than 35 in good health. The chain carries TRBV5-5 and TRBJ2-7; 8 bases match TRBD1. Input material: PBMCs. Here the CDR3 DNA reads TGTGCCAGCAGCATGTACCGGGACAGGAGCTCCTACGAGCAGTACGTC. This translates into CASSMYRDRSSYEQYV.